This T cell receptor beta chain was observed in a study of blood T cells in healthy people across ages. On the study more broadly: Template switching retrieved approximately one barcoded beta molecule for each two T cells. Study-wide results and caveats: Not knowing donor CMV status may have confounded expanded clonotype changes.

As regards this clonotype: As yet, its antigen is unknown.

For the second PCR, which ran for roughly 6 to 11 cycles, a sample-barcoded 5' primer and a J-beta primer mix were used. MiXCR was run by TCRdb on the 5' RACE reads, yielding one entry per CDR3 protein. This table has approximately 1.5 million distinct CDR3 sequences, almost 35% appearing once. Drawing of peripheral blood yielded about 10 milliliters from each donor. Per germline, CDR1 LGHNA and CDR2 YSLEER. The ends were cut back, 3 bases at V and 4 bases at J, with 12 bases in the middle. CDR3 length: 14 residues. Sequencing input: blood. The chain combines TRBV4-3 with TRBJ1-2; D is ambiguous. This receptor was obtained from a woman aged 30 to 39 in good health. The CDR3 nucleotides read TGCGCCAGCAGCCACGCGACGTCGGGCTATGGCTACACCTTC. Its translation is CASSHATSGYGYTF.